The 30 T cell receptor beta chains presented below share a single source sample, sequenced in a study of blood T cell repertoires in COVID-19. The method was immunoSEQ multiplex PCR; TCRdb's version includes in-frame clones alone and lacks a portion of them. The sample lists 150,000 to 190,000 clones; roughly 80% were seen once. Sequencing was done on a sample of PBMCs or T cells enriched from blood (not recorded which). Source of these receptors: a man aged 45-65 years who had recovered from COVID-19.

The V gene is TRBV7-6, the J gene TRBJ1-1; D remains unclear. The length of the CDR3 is 16 residues. Trimming removed 4 bases from V and 0 bases from J, with 15 bases in between. Germline V lookup: CDR1 SGHVS, CDR2 FNYEAQ. This chain's CDR3 is CASSSSPISMNTEAFF. CDR3 coding DNA: TGTGCCAGCAGCTCATCTCCCATTAGTATGAACACTGAAGCTTTCTTT.

This clone has just a few counts. The chain carries TRBV4-1 and TRBJ1-3; no reliable D call. Trimming pared 0 bases from V and 0 bases from J, leaving 9 bases between. CDR1 MGHRA and CDR2 YSYEKL come from the germline V gene. The CDR3 length is 16 residues. CDR3 residues: CASSQEPGRSGNTIYF. In DNA, the CDR3 is TGCGCCAGCAGCCAAGAACCGGGTCGCTCTGGAAACACCATATATTTT.

The DNA of the CDR3 is TGTGCCAGCACTAGCGGGGGGCGGAAGACCCAGTACTTC. It yields the protein CASTSGGRKTQYF. The chain combines TRBV2 with TRBJ2-5; 11 bases are shared with TRBD2. CDR3 length equals 13 residues. The V gene's germline CDR1 is SNHLY and CDR2 FYNNEI. V was clipped by 7 bases and J by 6 bases; unmatched bases: 4.

The rearrangement joins TRBV7-9 to TRBJ2-7, with 10 positions matching TRBD1. This CDR3 is 15 amino acids long. V was clipped by 5 bases and J by 6 bases; unmatched bases: 10. Germline-derived CDR1 and CDR2 are SEHNR and FQNEAQ (reference sequence). The CDR3 sequence: CASSRPTGGGSEQYF. CDR3 in DNA: TGTGCCAGCAGCCGACCGACAGGGGGCGGGAGCGAGCAGTACTTC. Full variable domain (missing parts from reference TRBV7-9 and TRBJ2-7): DTGVSQNPRHKITKRGQNVTFRCDPISEHNRLYWYRQTLGQGPEFLTYFQNEAQLEKSRLLSDRFSAERPKGSFSTLEIQRTEQGDSAMYLCASSRPTGGGSEQYFGPGTRLTVT.

This clone turned up a few times. This chain joins TRBV5-1 and TRBJ2-7; weak D call: TRBD1 (6 bases). The CDR3 runs to 12 residues. With 4 bases removed from V and 3 bases from J, the gap between germline ends came to 8 bases. Germline V gene lookup returns CDR1 SGHRS and CDR2 YFSETQ. This CDR3 reads CASSEQGYEQYF. CDR3 bases: TGCGCCAGCAGCGAACAGGGCTACGAGCAGTACTTC.

V gene TRBV7-3 combines with J gene TRBJ1-1, with 7 bases aligning to TRBD1. CDR1 and CDR2 (germline): SGHTA, FQGTGA. V lost 6 bases and J lost 4; bases outside the gene matches: 5. The CDR3 length is 13 residues. CDR3 residues: CASRQSGGTEAFF. The CDR3 DNA reads TGTGCCAGCAGACAATCAGGGGGCACTGAAGCTTTCTTT.

The chain has TRBV5-6 and TRBJ2-7; 11 bases fit TRBD2. Trimming took 7 bases from V and 3 from J; bases not matched to a gene: 3. The CDR3 contains 13 residues. Germline loops: CDR1 SGHDT, CDR2 YYEEEE. The CDR3 nucleotides read TGTGCCAGCGCCGGGACTAGCGGCTACGAGCAGTACTTC. Protein sequence: CASAGTSGYEQYF. The whole variable domain, remainder taken from reference TRBV5-6 and TRBJ2-7, is DAGVTQSPTHLIKTRGQQVTLRCSPKSGHDTVSWYQQALGQGPQFIFQYYEEEERQRGNFPDRFSGHQFPNYSSELNVNALLLGDSALYLCASAGTSGYEQYFGPGTRLTVT.

This clone has just a few counts. This sequence joins TRBV11-2 and TRBJ1-1, with D tentatively TRBD1 (5 bases). From germline, CDR1 is SGHAT and CDR2 FQNNGV. The CDR3 totals 17 residues. V dropped 3 bases and J dropped 3 bases, with 20 bases sitting between them. CDR3 DNA sequence: TGTGCCAGCAGCTTCCCTTCCGTAGGTTGGGGGGACACTGAAGCTTTCTTT. Residues: CASSFPSVGWGDTEAFF.

The count of this clone is one. The CDR3 DNA follows: TGTGCCAGCAGCTCTACAGATCAAGGGACAGGGGGCACAGATACGCAGTATTTT. Its protein is CASSSTDQGTGGTDTQYF. V gene TRBV7-9 combines with J gene TRBJ2-3; TRBD1 matches at 10 bases. The germline gives CDR1 SEHNR, CDR2 FQNEAQ (reference sequence). The CDR3 runs 18 residues. Germline trimming cut 4 bases from V and 1 base from J; bases unmatched to any gene: 11.

The chain links TRBV12-3 or TRBV12-4 to TRBJ1-1; D perhaps matches TRBD1 (6 bases). The length of the CDR3 is 13 residues. Trimming removed 7 bases from V and 6 bases from J, with 15 bases in between. CDR3 DNA sequence: TGTGCCAGCACCCAACCAGGGGCCCCTGAAGCTTTCTTT. It codes for CASTQPGAPEAFF.

The V call is TRBV7-9, the J call TRBJ1-1; D is uncertain. Germline V gene lookup returns CDR1 SEHNR and CDR2 FQNEAQ (reference sequence). Trimming cost V 5 bases and J 2 bases, with 6 bases left between them. CDR3 size: 12 residues. The CDR3 here is CASSAQNTEAFF. The CDR3 region has the DNA TGTGCCAGCAGCGCGCAAAACACTGAAGCTTTCTTT.

This chain uses TRBV3-1 (or the pseudogene TRBV3-2) with TRBJ2-1; tentatively, D is TRBD1 (6 bases). Germline-derived CDR1 and CDR2 are LGHDT and YNNKEL (reference sequence). The CDR3 has 15 amino acids. Trimming shortened V by 1 base and J by 4 bases, and 11 bases separated the two germline ends. The CDR3 DNA reads as TGTGCCAGCAGCCAAGTACTGGGGGCTTACAATGAGCAGTTCTTC. Residues: CASSQVLGAYNEQFF.

The rearrangement uses TRBV7-2 and TRBJ2-7, with 9 bases lining up with TRBD1. Germline loops: CDR1 SGHTA, CDR2 FQGNSA. The CDR3 length is 15 residues. V lost 3 bases, J lost 0 bases, and 3 bases stayed unmatched. This chain's CDR3 is CASSLGTGSSYEQYF. The CDR3 region has the DNA TGTGCCAGCAGCTTGGGGACAGGGAGCTCCTACGAGCAGTACTTC. Full variable domain (rest looked up from reference TRBV7-2 and TRBJ2-7): GAGVSQSPSNKVTEKGKDVELRCDPISGHTALYWYRQSLGQGLEFLIYFQGNSAPDKSGLPSDRFSAERTGGSVSTLTIQRTQQEDSAVYLCASSLGTGSSYEQYFGPGTRLTVT.

This rearrangement joins TRBV29-1 to TRBJ2-1; tentative D call: TRBD2 (5 bases). The CDR3 extends over 16 amino acids. V gave up 2 bases and J gave up 0 bases, with 14 bases separating them. The germline V gene has CDR1 SQVTM and CDR2 ANQGSEA. The CDR3 coding sequence is TGCAGCGTTGAACGGTACGGGGAAGGCTCCTACAATGAGCAGTTCTTC. This gives the protein CSVERYGEGSYNEQFF.

The genes are TRBV6-1 and TRBJ2-7, with D unresolved. V lost 3 bases to trimming and J lost 5 bases, with 5 bases between them. This CDR3 is built from 11 residues. Per germline, CDR1 MNHNS and CDR2 SASEGT. CDR3 sequence (DNA): TGTGCCAGCAGTGAGGCCCACGAGCAGTACTTC. It translates to CASSEAHEQYF.

This clone was found once. V is TRBV29-1 and J is TRBJ2-2; 9 bases agree with TRBD1. Germline assignment: CDR1 SQVTM and CDR2 ANQGSEA. The V segment lost 8 bases and the J segment 6 bases; nucleotides outside the gene matches: 13. This CDR3 contains 15 residues. The CDR3 spells CSLHSGQGRSGELFF. In nucleotides, the CDR3 is TGCAGCTTACACTCGGGACAGGGCAGGTCCGGGGAGCTGTTTTTT.

This clone appeared once. The gene calls are TRBV29-1 and TRBJ2-3; TRBD2 matches 11 bases. The CDR3 sequence is 12 residues long. Germline V gives CDR1 SQVTM, CDR2 ANQGSEA. The V and J ends lost 6 bases and 5 bases, in that order; junction bases with no gene match: 1. The CDR3 DNA reads TGCAGCGTGGGGACTAGCGGAGATACGCAGTATTTT. It specifies CSVGTSGDTQYF.

The chain links TRBV29-1 to TRBJ1-2, with TRBD1 matching 7 bases. The germline V gene has CDR1 SQVTM and CDR2 ANQGSEA. The length of the CDR3 is 11 residues. Unmatched junction bases numbered 1, after V lost 7 bases and J lost 2 bases. In DNA form, the CDR3 reads TGCAGCGCGGGACAGAACTATGGCTACACCTTC. Amino acid sequence: CSAGQNYGYTF.

CDR3 residues: CASSWGLEGGSEKLFF. The CDR3 DNA sequence: TGTGCCAGCAGCTGGGGTCTTGAAGGGGGCAGTGAAAAACTGTTTTTT. The chain employs TRBV5-6 and TRBJ1-4; 7 nucleotides match TRBD1. There are 16 residues in the CDR3. V lost 3 bases to trimming and J lost 7 bases; unmatched junction nucleotides: 12. CDR1 is SGHDT, CDR2 YYEEEE, per germline.

This chain uses TRBV19 with TRBJ2-1, with 15 bases that match TRBD2. The CDR3 runs 16 residues. Germline V gives CDR1 LNHDA, CDR2 SQIVND (reference sequence). V lost 3 bases to trimming and J lost 9 bases; unmatched junction nucleotides: 6. The CDR3 sequence is CASSILGLAGGIEQFF. The CDR3, as DNA: TGTGCCAGTAGTATCCTGGGACTAGCGGGGGGAATTGAGCAGTTCTTC.

The rearrangement uses TRBV6-2 or TRBV6-3 and TRBJ2-2, with D maybe TRBD1 (6 bases). The CDR3 is made up of 14 amino acids. The germline V gene encodes CDR1 MNHEY and CDR2 SVGEGT. Trimming pared 5 bases from V and 7 bases from J, leaving 14 bases between. CDR3 sequence: CASSPRGLVGELFF. For the CDR3, the DNA is TGTGCCAGCAGTCCCAGGGGATTAGTCGGGGAGCTGTTTTTT.

This rearrangement joins TRBV4-2 to TRBJ1-2; no definite D call. The CDR3 is 14 amino acids. Trimming shortened V by 0 bases and J by 8 bases, and 13 bases separated the two germline ends. Germline V gene sequence: CDR1 LGHNA, CDR2 YNFKEQ. The DNA for the CDR3 is TGTGCCAGCAGCCAAGAAGCGGGATCGGGGGGCTACACCTTC. This encodes CASSQEAGSGGYTF.

The chain is built from TRBV6-4 and TRBJ1-1, with 9 bases that match TRBD1. V trimming: 2 bases; J trimming: 10 bases; junction bases outside the gene matches: 20. This CDR3 has 18 amino acids. The V gene's germline CDR1 is MRHNA and CDR2 SNTAGT. CDR3 in DNA: TGTGCCAGCAGTGACCCATCGGGGACAGGGAGATCCTCGTCGTCAGCTTTCTTT. Its protein is CASSDPSGTGRSSSSAFF.

V usage is TRBV5-4 and J usage is TRBJ1-1; 8 nucleotides agree with TRBD1. The CDR3 consists of 15 residues. The germline V gene encodes CDR1 SGHNT and CDR2 YYREEE (reference sequence). V was pared by 4 bases and J by 3 bases, with 8 bases of the junction left unmatched. The CDR3 spells CASSGWTGLDTEAFF. The CDR3 region has the DNA TGTGCCAGCAGCGGCTGGACAGGGCTTGACACTGAAGCTTTCTTT.

The J gene is TRBJ1-5, the V gene TRBV4-1, with no clear D. Deletions cut 0 bases from V and 4 bases from J, with 10 bases between. CDR1 MGHRA and CDR2 YSYEKL come from the germline V gene. The CDR3 consists of 15 residues. The CDR3 DNA follows: TGCGCCAGCAGCCAAGACATTGAGGCAAATCAGCCCCAGCATTTT. Protein sequence: CASSQDIEANQPQHF.

In nucleotides, the CDR3 is TGTGCCAGCAGCTTAGGCCTCCTGGACAAACTCAATGAGCAGTTCTTC. It specifies CASSLGLLDKLNEQFF. The V and J genes are TRBV7-8 and TRBJ2-1; D possibly corresponds to TRBD1 (5 bases). Trimming removed 1 base at V and 6 bases at J, with 16 bases between. The length of the CDR3 is 16 residues. Germline V gene sequence: CDR1 SGHVS, CDR2 FQNEAQ.

The J gene is TRBJ1-1, the V gene TRBV3-1 (or the pseudogene TRBV3-2); 9 positions match TRBD1. Germline CDR1 reads LGHDT; CDR2 reads YNNKEL (reference sequence). There are 14 residues in the CDR3. V gave up 3 bases and J gave up 3 bases; unmatched junction bases: 2. The CDR3 spells CASSQTGGDTEAFF. The CDR3 nucleotides read TGTGCCAGCAGCCAGACAGGGGGGGACACTGAAGCTTTCTTT.

This chain links TRBV7-8 with TRBJ1-5, with D possibly being TRBD1 (5 bases). The V and J ends lost 0 bases and 7 bases respectively, with 10 bases between them. Germline assignment: CDR1 SGHVS and CDR2 FQNEAQ. CDR3 length: 14 residues. As DNA, the CDR3 is TGTGCCAGCAGCTTAGCGGAGGGGCGGCAGCCCCAGCATTTT. Its protein is CASSLAEGRQPQHF.

This chain connects TRBV7-6 to TRBJ2-1; no clear D gene. Germline CDR1 is SGHVS and CDR2 is FNYEAQ. This CDR3 comprises 15 residues. Between the trimmed V and J ends, which lost 0 bases and 0 bases, there was a span of 6 bases. DNA for the CDR3: TGTGCCAGCAGCTTAGCTTGGAGCTCCTACAATGAGCAGTTCTTC. Protein product: CASSLAWSSYNEQFF.

The rearrangement uses TRBV10-3 and TRBJ1-2; 7 bases line up with TRBD1. This CDR3 is 16 amino acids long. CDR1 is ENHRY, CDR2 SYGVKD, per germline. The J segment lost 0 bases and the V segment lost 7 bases, leaving 11 bases of the junction unmatched. CDR3 bases: TGTGCCATCACGCGTGGGGACAGCCTTACTAACTATGGCTACACCTTC. Amino acids: CAITRGDSLTNYGYTF.